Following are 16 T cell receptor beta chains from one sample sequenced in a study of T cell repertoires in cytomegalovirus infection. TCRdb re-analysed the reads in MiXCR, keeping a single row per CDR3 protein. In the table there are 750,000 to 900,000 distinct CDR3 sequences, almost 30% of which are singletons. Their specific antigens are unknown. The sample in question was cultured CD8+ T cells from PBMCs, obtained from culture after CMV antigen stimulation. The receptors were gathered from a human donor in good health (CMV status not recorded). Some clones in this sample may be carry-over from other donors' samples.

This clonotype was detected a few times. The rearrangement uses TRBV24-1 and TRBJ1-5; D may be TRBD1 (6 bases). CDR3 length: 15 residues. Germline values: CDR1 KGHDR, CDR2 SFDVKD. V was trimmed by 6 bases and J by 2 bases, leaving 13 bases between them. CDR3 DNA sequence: TGTGCCACCAGTTTAGGGGAGGGGGGCAATCAGCCCCAGCATTTT. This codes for CATSLGEGGNQPQHF.

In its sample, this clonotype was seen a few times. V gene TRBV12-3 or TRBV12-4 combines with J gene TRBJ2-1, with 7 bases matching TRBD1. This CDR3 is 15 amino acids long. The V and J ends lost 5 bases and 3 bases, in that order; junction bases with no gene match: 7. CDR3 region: CASSASTGFYNEQFF. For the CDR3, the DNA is TGTGCCAGCAGTGCCTCGACAGGGTTCTACAATGAGCAGTTCTTC.

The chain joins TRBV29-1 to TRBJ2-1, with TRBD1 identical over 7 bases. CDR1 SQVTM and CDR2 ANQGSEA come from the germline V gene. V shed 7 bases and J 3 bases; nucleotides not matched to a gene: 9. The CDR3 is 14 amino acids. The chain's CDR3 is CSATGAPDYNEQFF. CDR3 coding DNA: TGCAGCGCAACAGGGGCGCCCGACTACAATGAGCAGTTCTTC.

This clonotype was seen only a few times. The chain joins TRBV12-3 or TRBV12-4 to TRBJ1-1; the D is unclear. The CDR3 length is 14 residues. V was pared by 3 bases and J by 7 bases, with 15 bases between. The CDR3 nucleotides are TGTGCCAGCAGTTTTTATAACAGTGCTCTTGAAGCTTTCTTT. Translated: CASSFYNSALEAFF.

CDR3 loop: CAILDLDGYTF. CDR3 DNA: TGTGCCATCCTCGATTTGGATGGCTACACCTTC. The V gene is TRBV10-3, the J gene TRBJ1-2; D not resolved. V was cut by 8 bases and J by 6 bases, with 10 bases left in between. The CDR3 consists of 11 residues. Germline V lookup: CDR1 ENHRY, CDR2 SYGVKD.

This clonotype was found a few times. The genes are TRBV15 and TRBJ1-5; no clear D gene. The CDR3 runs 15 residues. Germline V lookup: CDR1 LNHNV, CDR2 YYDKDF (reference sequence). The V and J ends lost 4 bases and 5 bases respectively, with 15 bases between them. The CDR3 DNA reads TGTGCCACCAGCAACCTGGAACCTTCTTATCAGCCCCAGCATTTT. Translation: CATSNLEPSYQPQHF. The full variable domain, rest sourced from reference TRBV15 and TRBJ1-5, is DAMVIQNPRYQVTQFGKPVTLSCSQTLNHNVMYWYQQKSSQAPKLLFHYYDKDFNNEADTPDNFQSRRPNTSFCFLDIRSPGLGDTAMYLCATSNLEPSYQPQHFGDGTRLSIL.

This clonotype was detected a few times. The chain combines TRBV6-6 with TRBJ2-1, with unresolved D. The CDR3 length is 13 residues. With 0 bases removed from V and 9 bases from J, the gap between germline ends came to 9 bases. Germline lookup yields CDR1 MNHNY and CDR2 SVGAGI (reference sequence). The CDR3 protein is CASSYSGPGEQFF. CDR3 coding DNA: TGTGCCAGCAGTTACTCGGGTCCGGGTGAGCAGTTCTTC.

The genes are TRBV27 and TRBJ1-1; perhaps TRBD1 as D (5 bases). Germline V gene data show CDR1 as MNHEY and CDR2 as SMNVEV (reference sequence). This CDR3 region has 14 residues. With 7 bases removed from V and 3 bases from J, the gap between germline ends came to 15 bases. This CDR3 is CASTQGTGHTEAFF. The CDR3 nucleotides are TGTGCCAGCACCCAGGGTACGGGTCACACTGAAGCTTTCTTT.

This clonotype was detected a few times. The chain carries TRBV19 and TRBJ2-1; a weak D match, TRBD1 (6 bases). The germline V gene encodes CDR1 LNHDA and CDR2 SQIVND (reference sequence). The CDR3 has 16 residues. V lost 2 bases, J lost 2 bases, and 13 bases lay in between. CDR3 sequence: CASSISRGLAYNEQFF. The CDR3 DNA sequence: TGTGCCAGTAGTATAAGTAGGGGGTTAGCCTACAATGAGCAGTTCTTC.

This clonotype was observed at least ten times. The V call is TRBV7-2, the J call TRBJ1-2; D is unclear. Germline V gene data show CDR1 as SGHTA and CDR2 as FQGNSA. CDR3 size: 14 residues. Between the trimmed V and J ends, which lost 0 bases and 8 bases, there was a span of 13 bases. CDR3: CASSLAGPFVGYTF. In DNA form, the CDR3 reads TGTGCCAGCAGCTTAGCTGGACCGTTTGTCGGCTACACCTTC.

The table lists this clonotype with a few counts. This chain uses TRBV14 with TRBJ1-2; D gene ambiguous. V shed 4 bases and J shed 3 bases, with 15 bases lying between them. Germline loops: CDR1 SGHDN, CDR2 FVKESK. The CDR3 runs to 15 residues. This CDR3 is CASSPGPVGYYGYTF. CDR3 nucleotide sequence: TGTGCCAGCAGCCCGGGTCCAGTAGGGTACTATGGCTACACCTTC.

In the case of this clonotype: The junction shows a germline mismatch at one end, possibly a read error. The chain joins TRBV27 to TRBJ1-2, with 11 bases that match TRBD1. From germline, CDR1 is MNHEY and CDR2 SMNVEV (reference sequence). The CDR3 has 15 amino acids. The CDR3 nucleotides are TGTGCCAGCAGTTTCTGGGACAGGGGGTCCGGGCCCCTGTTCTTC. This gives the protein CASSFWDRGSGPLFF.

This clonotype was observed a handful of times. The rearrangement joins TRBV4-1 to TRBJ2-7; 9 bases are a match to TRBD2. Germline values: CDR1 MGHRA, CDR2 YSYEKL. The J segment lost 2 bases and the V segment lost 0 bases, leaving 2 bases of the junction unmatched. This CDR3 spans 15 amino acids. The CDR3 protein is CASSQDSGGPYEQYF. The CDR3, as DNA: TGCGCCAGCAGCCAAGACAGCGGGGGGCCCTACGAGCAGTACTTC.

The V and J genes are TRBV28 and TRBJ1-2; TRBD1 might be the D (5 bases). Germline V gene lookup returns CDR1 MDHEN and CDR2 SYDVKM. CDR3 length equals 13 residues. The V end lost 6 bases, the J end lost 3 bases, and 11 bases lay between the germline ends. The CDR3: CASRGEAHYGYTF. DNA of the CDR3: TGTGCCAGCAGGGGGGAGGCCCACTATGGCTACACCTTC.

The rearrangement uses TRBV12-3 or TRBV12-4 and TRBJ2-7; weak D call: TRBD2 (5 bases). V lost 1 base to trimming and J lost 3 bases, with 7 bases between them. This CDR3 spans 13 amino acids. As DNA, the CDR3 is TGTGCCAGCAGTTTAGTACGGGGCTACGAGCAGTACTTC. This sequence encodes CASSLVRGYEQYF.

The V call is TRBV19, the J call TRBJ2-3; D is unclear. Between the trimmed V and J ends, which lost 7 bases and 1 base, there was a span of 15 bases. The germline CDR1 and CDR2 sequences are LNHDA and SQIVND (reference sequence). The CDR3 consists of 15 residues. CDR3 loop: CASTPRVYGTDTQYF. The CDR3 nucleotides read TGTGCCAGTACTCCTAGGGTCTATGGCACAGATACGCAGTATTTT.